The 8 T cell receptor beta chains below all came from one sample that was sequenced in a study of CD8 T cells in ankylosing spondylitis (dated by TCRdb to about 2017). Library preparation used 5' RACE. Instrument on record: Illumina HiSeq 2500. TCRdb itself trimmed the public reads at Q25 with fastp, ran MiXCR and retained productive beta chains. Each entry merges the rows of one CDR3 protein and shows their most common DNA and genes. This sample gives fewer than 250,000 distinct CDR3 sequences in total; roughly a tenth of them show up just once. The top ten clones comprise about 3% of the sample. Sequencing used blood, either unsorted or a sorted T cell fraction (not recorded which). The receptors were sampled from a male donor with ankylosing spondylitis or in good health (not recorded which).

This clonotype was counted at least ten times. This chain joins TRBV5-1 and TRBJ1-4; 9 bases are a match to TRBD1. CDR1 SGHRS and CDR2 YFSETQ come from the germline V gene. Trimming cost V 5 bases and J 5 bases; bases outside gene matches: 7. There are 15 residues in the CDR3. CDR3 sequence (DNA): TGCGCCAGCAGGGAGCCCGGGACAGGGAATGAAAAACTGTTTTTT. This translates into CASREPGTGNEKLFF.

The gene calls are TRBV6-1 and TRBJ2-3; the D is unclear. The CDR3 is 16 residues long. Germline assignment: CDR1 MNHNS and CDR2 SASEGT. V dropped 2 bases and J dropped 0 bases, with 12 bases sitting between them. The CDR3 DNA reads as TGTGCCAGCAGTGAAATATTAACCCGAAGCACAGATACGCAGTATTTT. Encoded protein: CASSEILTRSTDTQYF.

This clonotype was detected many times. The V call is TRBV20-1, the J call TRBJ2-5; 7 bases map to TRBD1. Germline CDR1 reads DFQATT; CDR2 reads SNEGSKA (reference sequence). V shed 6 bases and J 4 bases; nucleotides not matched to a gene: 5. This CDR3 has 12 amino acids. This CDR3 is CSAAGTAETQYF. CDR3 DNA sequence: TGCAGTGCAGCCGGGACAGCAGAGACCCAGTACTTC.

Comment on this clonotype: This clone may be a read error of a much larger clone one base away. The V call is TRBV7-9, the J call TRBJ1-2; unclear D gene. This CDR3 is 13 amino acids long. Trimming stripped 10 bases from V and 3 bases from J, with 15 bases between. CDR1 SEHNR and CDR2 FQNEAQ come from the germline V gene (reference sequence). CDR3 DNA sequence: TGTGCCATTTTTAGAAAGTGGGACTATGGCTACACCTTC. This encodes CAIFRKWDYGYTF. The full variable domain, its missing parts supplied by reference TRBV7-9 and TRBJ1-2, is DTGVSQNPRHKITKRGQNVTFRCDPISEHNRLYWYRQTLGQGPEFLTYFQNEAQLEKSRLLSDRFSAERPKGSFSTLEIQRTEQGDSAMYLCAIFRKWDYGYTFGSGTRLTVV.

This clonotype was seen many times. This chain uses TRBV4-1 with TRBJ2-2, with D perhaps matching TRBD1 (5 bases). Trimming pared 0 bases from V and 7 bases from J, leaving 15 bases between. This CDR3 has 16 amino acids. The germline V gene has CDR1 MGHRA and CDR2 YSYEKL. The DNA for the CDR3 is TGCGCCAGCAGCCAAGAAGTGGCCGATAGGGGCGGGGAGCTGTTTTTT. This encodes CASSQEVADRGGELFF.

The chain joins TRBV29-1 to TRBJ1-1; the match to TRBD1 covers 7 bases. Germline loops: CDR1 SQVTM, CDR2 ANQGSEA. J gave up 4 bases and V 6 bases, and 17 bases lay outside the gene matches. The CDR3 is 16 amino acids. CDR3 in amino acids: CSVQRWGESGGTEAFF. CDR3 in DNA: TGCAGCGTCCAACGCTGGGGAGAATCAGGGGGCACTGAAGCTTTCTTT.

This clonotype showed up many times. The CDR3: CASSLETGGWGTEAFF. The DNA of the CDR3 is TGCGCCAGCAGCTTGGAAACAGGGGGCTGGGGTACTGAAGCTTTCTTT. V and J are TRBV5-1 and TRBJ1-1; the match to TRBD1 covers 9 bases. V was pared by 0 bases and J by 5 bases, with 8 bases of the junction left unmatched. This CDR3 spans 16 amino acids. CDR1 is SGHRS, CDR2 YFSETQ, per germline.

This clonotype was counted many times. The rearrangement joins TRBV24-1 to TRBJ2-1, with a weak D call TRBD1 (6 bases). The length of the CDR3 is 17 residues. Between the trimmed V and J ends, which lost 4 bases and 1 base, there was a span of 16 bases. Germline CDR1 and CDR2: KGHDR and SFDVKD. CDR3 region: CATSESPGDPSYNEQFF. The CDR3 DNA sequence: TGTGCCACCAGTGAGTCGCCAGGGGACCCATCCTACAATGAGCAGTTCTTC.